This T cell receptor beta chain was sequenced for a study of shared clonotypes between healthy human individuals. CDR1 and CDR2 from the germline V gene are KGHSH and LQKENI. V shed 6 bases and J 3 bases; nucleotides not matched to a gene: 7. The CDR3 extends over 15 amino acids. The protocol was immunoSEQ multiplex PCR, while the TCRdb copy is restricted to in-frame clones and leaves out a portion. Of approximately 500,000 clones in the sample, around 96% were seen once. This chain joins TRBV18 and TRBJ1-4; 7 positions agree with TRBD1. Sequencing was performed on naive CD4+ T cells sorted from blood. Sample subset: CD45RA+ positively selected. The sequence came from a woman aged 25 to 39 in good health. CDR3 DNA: TGTGCCAGCTCCCAAATGACAGGGTCTAATGAAAAACTGTTTTTT. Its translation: CASSQMTGSNEKLFF.